This T cell receptor (beta chain) emerged from a study of long-term antiretroviral therapy in people with HIV. Study details: The 2015 recommendation for immediate ART came about a decade after the earliest samples. Study-level findings and limits: Diversity remained lower than transplant donor controls, even though it increased after ART. HIV repertoires spanned tighter CDR3 length ranges than controls did. Blood dates from the mid-2000s to the late 2010s, possibly under older ART regimens.

They ran version v3.0 of the immunoSEQ assay at survey level. The protocol was immunoSEQ multiplex PCR, while the TCRdb copy is restricted to in-frame clones and leaves out a portion. The top ten hold more than 9% of the sample, which has about 22,000 clones, 85% seen once. This clone was recorded once. Its antigen remains unknown. The source of this sequence is a man aged 35-49 years with HIV. The material sequenced was unsorted PBMCs, taken 1.6 years after starting antiretroviral therapy.

CDR3 region: CASSLSWNSYNEQFF. The CDR3 DNA reads TGTGCCAGCAGCCTTAGCTGGAACTCCTACAATGAGCAGTTCTTC. The gene calls are TRBV9 and TRBJ2-1; D unclear. Germline assignment: CDR1 SGDLS and CDR2 YYNGEE. CDR3 length: 15 amino acids. Trimming cost V 4 bases and J 0 bases, with 11 bases left between them.